This T cell receptor beta chain emerged from a study of regulatory T cells in long-lasting Graves disease. Both iRepertoire HTBI primers and Arm-PCR of CDR3 regions were used to build the TCR beta libraries. TCRdb used MiXCR to reprocess the multiplex PCR reads, holding one entry per CDR3 protein. The sample contains approximately 360,000 distinct CDR3 sequences, approximately 12% of which appear only once. This sample's time point: newly diagnosed GD, antithyroid drugs for less than 3 months. The TCR library was made from RNA extracted from PBMCs. Trimming left V 0 bases short and J 5 bases short, with 16 bases between. Germline CDR1 MNHNY, CDR2 SVGAGI (reference sequence). CDR3 size: 16 residues. These records were also assigned to another study, of T cells in Graves' hyperthyroidism and ophthalmopathy.

This specimen was peripheral blood mononuclear cells (PBMCs), taken at new diagnosis, from a patient treated with antithyroid drugs. The source of this sequence is a woman under 30 with Graves disease. The chain recombines TRBV6-6 with TRBJ2-5; D may correspond to TRBD1 or TRBD2 (5 bases each). CDR3 protein: CASSYSRGYMAETQYF. The CDR3 region has the DNA TGTGCCAGCAGTTACTCGAGGGGTTATATGGCGGAGACCCAGTACTTC.